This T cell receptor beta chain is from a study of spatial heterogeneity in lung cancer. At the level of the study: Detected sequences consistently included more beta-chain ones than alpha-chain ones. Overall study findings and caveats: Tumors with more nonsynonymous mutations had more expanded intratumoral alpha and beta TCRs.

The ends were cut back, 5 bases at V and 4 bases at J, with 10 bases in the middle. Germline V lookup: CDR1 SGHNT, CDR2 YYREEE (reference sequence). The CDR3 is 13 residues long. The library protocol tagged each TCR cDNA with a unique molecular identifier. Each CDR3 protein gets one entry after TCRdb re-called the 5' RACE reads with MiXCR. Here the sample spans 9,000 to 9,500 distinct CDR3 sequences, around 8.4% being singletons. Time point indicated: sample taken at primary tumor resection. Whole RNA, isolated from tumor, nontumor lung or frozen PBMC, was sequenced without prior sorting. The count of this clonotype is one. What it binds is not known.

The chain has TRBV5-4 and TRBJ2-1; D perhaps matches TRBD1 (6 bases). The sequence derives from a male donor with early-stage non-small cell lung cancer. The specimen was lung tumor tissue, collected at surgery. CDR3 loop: CASRGTTYNEQFF. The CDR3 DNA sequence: TGTGCCAGCAGGGGGACAACTTACAATGAGCAGTTCTTC.